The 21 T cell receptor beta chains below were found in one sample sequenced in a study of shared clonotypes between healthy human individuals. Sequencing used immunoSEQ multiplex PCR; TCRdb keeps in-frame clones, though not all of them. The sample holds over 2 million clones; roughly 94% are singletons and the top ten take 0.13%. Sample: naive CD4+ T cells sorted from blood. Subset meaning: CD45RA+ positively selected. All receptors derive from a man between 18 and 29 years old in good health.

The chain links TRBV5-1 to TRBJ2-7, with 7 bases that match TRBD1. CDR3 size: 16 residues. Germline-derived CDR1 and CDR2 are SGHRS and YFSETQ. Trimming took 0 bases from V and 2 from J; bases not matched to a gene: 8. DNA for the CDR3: TGCGCCAGCAGCTTGGTCCCGGGGCAGGGGGCCTACGAGCAGTACTTC. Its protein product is CASSLVPGQGAYEQYF.

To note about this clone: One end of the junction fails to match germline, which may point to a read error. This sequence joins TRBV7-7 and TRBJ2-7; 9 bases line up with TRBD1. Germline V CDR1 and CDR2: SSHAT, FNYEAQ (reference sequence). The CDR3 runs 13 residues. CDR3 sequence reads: CASSLDRGDEQYF. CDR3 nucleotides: TGTGCTAGCAGCCTGGACAGGGGAGACGAGCAGTACTTC.

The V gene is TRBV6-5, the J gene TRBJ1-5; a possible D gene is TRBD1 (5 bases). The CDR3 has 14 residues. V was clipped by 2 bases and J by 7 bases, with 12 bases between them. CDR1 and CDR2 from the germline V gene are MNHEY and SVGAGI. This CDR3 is CASSYGGSRQPQHF. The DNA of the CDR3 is TGTGCCAGCAGTTACGGGGGGTCTAGGCAGCCCCAGCATTTT.

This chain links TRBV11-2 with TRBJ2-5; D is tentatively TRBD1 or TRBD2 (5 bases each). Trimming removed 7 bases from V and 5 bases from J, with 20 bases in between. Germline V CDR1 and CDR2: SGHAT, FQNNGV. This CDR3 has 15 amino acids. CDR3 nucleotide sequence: TGTGCCAGCAAGTATAGTGGGGGAAAAGGGGAGACCCAGTACTTC. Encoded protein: CASKYSGGKGETQYF.

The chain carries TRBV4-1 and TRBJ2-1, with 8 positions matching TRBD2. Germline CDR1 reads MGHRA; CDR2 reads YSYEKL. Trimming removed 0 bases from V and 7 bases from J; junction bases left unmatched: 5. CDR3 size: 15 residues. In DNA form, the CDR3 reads TGCGCCAGCAGCCAAGAACCGGGGGGGAGTAATGAGCAGTTCTTC. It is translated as CASSQEPGGSNEQFF.

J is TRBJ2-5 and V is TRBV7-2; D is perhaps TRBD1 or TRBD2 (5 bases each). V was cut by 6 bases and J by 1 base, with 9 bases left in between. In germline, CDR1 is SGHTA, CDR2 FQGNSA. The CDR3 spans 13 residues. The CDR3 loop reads CASRRGTQETQYF. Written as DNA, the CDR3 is TGTGCCAGCAGGAGGGGCACCCAAGAGACCCAGTACTTC. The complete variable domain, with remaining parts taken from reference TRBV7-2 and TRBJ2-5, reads GAGVSQSPSNKVTEKGKDVELRCDPISGHTALYWYRQSLGQGLEFLIYFQGNSAPDKSGLPSDRFSAERTGGSVSTLTIQRTQQEDSAVYLCASRRGTQETQYFGPGTRLLVL.

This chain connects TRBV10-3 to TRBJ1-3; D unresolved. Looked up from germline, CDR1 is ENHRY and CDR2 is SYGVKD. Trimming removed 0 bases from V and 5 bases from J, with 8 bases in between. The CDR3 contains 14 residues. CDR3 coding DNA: TGTGCCATCAGTGAGTCCAGCCAGAGAAACACCATATATTTT. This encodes CAISESSQRNTIYF.

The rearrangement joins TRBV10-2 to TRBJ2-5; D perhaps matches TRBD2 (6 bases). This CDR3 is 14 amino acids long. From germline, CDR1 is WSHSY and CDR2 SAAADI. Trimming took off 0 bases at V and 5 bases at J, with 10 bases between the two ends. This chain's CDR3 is CASSESEGWETQYF. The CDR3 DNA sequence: TGCGCCAGCAGTGAGTCGGAGGGTTGGGAGACCCAGTACTTC.

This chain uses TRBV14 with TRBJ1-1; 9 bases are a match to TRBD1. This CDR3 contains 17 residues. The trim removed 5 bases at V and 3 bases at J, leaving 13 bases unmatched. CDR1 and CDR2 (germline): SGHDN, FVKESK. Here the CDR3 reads CASSRPGQGVLDTEAFF. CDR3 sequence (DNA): TGTGCCAGCAGCAGGCCGGGACAGGGTGTCCTTGACACTGAAGCTTTCTTT.

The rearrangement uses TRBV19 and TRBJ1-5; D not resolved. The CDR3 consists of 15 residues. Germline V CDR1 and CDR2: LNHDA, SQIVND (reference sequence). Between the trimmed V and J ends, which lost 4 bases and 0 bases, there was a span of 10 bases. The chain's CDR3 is CASSKVAPSNQPQHF. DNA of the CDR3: TGTGCCAGTAGTAAGGTGGCACCTAGCAATCAGCCCCAGCATTTT. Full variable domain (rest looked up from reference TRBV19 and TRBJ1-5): DGGITQSPKYLFRKEGQNVTLSCEQNLNHDAMYWYRQDPGQGLRLIYYSQIVNDFQKGDIAEGYSVSREKKESFPLTVTSAQKNPTAFYLCASSKVAPSNQPQHFGDGTRLSIL.

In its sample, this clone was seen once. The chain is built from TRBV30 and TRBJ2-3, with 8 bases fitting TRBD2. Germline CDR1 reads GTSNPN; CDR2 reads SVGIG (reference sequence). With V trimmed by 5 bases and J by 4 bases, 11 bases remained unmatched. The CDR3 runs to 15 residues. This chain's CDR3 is CAWGTSGSLSDTQYF. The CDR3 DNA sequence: TGTGCCTGGGGAACTAGCGGTAGCCTCTCAGATACGCAGTATTTT.

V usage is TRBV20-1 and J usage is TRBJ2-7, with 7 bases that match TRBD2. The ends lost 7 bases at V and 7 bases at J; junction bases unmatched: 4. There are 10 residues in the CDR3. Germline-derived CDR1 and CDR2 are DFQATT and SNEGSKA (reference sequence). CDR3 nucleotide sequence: TGCAGTGAACTAGCGCGGGAGCAGTACTTC. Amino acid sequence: CSELAREQYF.

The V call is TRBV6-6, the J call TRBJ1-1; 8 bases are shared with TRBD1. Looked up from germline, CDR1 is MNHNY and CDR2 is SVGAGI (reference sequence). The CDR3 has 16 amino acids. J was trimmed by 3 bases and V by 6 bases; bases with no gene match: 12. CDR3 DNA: TGTGCCAGCAGCCCCAGACAGGGGACAGTTCACACTGAAGCTTTCTTT. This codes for CASSPRQGTVHTEAFF.

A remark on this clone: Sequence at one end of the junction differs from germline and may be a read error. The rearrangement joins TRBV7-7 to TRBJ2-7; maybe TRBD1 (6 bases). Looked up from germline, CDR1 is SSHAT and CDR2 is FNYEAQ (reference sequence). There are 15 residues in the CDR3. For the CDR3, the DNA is TGTGCTAGCAGCTTAGACATGGGGGCAGACTTCGCGCAGTACTTC. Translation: CASSLDMGADFAQYF. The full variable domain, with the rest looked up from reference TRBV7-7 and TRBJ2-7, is GAGVSQSPRYKVTKRGQDVTLRCDPISSHATLYWYQQALGQGPEFLTYFNYEAQPDKSGLPSDRFSAERPEGSISTLTIQRTEQRDSAMYRCASSLDMGADFAQYFGPGTRLTVT.

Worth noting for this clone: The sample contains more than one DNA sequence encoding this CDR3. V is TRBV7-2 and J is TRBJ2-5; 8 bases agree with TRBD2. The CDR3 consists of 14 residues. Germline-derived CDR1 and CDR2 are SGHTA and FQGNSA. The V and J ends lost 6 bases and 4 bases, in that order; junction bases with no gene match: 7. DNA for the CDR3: TGTGCCAGCAGTAGCGGACTAGCCTCAGAGACCCAGTACTTC. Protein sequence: CASSSGLASETQYF. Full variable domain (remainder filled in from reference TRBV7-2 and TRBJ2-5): GAGVSQSPSNKVTEKGKDVELRCDPISGHTALYWYRQSLGQGLEFLIYFQGNSAPDKSGLPSDRFSAERTGGSVSTLTIQRTQQEDSAVYLCASSSGLASETQYFGPGTRLLVL.

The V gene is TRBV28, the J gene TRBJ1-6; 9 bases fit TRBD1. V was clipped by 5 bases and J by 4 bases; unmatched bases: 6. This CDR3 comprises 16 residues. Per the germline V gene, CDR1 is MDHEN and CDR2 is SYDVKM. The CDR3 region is CASSLTGQGYNSPLHF. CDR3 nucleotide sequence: TGTGCCAGCAGTCTCACGGGACAGGGATATAATTCACCCCTCCACTTT.

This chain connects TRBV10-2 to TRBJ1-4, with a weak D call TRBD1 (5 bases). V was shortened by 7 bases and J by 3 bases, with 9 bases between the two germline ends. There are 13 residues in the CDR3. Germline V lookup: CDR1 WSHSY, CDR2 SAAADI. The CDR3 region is CASMRGSNEKLFF. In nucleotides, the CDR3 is TGCGCCAGCATGCGGGGGTCTAATGAAAAACTGTTTTTT.

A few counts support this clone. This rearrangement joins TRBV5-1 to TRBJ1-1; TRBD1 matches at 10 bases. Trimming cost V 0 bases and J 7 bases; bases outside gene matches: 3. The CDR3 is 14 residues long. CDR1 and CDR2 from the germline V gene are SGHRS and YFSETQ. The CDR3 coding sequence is TGCGCCAGCAGCTTGGGACAGGGGGCGTTTGAAGCTTTCTTT. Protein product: CASSLGQGAFEAFF.

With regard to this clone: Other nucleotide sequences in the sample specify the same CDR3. The CDR3 nucleotides are TGTGCCAGCAGTGAGATAGGGGGCTACGAGCAGTACTTC. This codes for CASSEIGGYEQYF. V is TRBV6-1 and J is TRBJ2-7; possible D gene TRBD1, 6 bases. V lost 3 bases to trimming and J lost 3 bases, with 9 bases between them. The V gene's germline CDR1 is MNHNS and CDR2 SASEGT. CDR3 length: 13 amino acids.

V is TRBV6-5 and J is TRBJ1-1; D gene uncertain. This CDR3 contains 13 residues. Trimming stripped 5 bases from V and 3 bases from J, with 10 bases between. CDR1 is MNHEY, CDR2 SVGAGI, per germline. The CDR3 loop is CASSRGGHTEAFF. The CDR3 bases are TGTGCCAGCAGTCGGGGTGGGCACACTGAAGCTTTCTTT.

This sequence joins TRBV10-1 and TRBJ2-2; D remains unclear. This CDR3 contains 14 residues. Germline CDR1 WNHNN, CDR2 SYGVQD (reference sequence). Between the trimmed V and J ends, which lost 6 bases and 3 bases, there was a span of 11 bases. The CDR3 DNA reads TGCGCCAGCAGGGTAACACGTGACACCGGGGAGCTGTTTTTT. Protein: CASRVTRDTGELFF.